This T cell receptor (beta chain) is drawn from a study of T cells after yellow fever vaccination. The study, taken as a whole, reports: Clonotypes shared by both compartments, CD4 and CD8, made up a small share.

This CDR3 spans 15 amino acids. Germline V gene sequence: CDR1 PRHDT, CDR2 FYEKMQ (reference sequence). The V and J ends lost 8 bases and 0 bases respectively, with 11 bases between them. Details on this clonotype: The antigen is unknown.

MiXCR, applied by TCRdb to the 5' RACE reads, yields one record per CDR3 protein. This table has some 560,000 distinct CDR3 sequences, around 16% appearing once. The genes are TRBV13 and TRBJ1-6; D gene uncertain. The clonotype was recovered from a man between 18 and 29 years old who received the YFV17D yellow fever vaccine. This specimen consisted of PBMCs, obtained less than 6 days after the first yellow fever vaccination. The CDR3 nucleotides are TGTGCCAGCGCTCGCGCCGGCTCCTATAATTCACCCCTCCACTTT. Encoded protein: CASARAGSYNSPLHF.